The present entry profiles one T cell receptor beta chain with its context. Its antigen is as yet unknown. Germline values: CDR1 SQVTM, CDR2 ANQGSEA. The CDR3 consists of 13 residues. Unmatched junction bases numbered 5, after V lost 6 bases and J lost 4 bases. These data originate in a study of response to subunit inactivated influenza vaccine. General observations from the study: The authors offered the suggestion that each seasonal influenza vaccination recruits few new T cells.

TCRdb re-analysed the RT-PCR reads in MiXCR, keeping a single row per CDR3 protein. This sample carries over 400,000 distinct CDR3 sequences, around 9.9% of them seen once, and the ten largest clones take approximately 12%. The specimen comprised PBMCs from blood, sampled 40 to 50 days after vaccination. The rearrangement joins TRBV29-1 to TRBJ2-5; 10 bases match TRBD1. The receptor's source is a man aged 50-60 years who received an inactivated influenza vaccine. CDR3 region: CSVWTGGIETQYF. As DNA, the CDR3 is TGCAGCGTCTGGACAGGGGGTATAGAGACCCAGTACTTC.